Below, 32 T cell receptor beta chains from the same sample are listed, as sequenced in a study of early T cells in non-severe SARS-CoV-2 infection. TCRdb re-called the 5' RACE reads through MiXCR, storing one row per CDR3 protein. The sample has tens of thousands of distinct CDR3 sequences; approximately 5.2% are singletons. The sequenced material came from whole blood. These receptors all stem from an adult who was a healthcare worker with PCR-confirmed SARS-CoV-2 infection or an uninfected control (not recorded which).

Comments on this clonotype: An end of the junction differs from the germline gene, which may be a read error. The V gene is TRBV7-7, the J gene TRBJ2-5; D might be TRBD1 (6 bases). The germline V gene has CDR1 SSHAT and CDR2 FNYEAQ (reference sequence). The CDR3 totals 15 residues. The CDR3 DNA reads TGTGCTAGCAGCTTAGGGGGTACCTCCGGCGAGACCCAGTACTTC. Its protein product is CASSLGGTSGETQYF.

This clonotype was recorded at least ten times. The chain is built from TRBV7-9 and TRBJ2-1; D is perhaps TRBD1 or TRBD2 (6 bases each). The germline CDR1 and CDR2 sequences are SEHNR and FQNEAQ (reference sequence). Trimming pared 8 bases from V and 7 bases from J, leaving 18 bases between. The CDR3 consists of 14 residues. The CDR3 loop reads CASGGPLGKNEQFF. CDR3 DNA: TGTGCCAGCGGGGGGCCGCTAGGTAAAAATGAGCAGTTCTTC.

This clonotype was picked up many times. The CDR3 here is CASTFFVYRGPSINEQFF. The CDR3 coding sequence is TGTGCCAGCACCTTCTTCGTCTACAGGGGCCCTTCGATCAATGAGCAGTTCTTC. V usage is TRBV12-3 or TRBV12-4 and J usage is TRBJ2-1; TRBD1 aligns across 7 bases. CDR3 size: 18 residues. V trimming: 7 bases; J trimming: 6 bases; junction bases outside the gene matches: 21.

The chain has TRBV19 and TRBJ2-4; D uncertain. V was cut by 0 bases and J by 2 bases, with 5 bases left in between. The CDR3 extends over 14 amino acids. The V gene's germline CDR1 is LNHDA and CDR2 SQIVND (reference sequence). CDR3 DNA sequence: TGTGCCAGTAGTATAGAGTATACCAAAAACATTCAGTACTTC. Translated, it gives CASSIEYTKNIQYF.

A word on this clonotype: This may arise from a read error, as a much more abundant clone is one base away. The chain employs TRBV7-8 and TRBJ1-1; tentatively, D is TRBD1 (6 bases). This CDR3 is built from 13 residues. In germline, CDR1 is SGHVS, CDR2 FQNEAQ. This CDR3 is CAISFTGIAEAFF. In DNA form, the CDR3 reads TGTGCCATCAGCTTTACAGGGATCGCTGAAGCTTTCTTT.

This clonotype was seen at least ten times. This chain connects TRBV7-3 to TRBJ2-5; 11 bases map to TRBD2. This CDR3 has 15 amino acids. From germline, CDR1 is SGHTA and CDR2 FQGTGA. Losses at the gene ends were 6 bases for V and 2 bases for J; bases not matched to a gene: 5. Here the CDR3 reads CASSPGLAVQETQYF. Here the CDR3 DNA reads TGTGCCAGCAGTCCGGGACTAGCGGTGCAAGAGACCCAGTACTTC.

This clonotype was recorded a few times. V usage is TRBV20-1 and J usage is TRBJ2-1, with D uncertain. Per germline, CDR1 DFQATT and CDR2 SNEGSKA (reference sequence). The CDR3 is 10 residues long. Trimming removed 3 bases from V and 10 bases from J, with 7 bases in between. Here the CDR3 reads CSASEWEQFF. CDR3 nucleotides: TGCAGTGCTAGTGAATGGGAGCAGTTCTTC.

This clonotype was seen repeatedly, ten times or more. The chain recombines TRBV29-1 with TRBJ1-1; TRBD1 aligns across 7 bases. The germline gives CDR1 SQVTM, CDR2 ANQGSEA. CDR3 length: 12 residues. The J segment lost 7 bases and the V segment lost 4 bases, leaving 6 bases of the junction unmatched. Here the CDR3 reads CSVVQGGDEAFF. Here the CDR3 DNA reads TGCAGCGTTGTCCAGGGGGGGGATGAAGCTTTCTTT. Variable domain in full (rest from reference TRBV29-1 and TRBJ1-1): SAVISQKPSRDICQRGTSLTIQCQVDSQVTMMFWYRQQPGQSLTLIATANQGSEATYESGFVIDKFPISRPNLTFSTLTVSNMSPEDSSIYLCSVVQGGDEAFFGQGTRLTVV.

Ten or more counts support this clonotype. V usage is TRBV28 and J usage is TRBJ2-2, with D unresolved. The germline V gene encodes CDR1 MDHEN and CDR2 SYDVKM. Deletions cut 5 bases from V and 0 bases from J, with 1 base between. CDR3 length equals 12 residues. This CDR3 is CASSPNTGELFF. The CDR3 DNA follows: TGTGCCAGCAGTCCGAACACCGGGGAGCTGTTTTTT.

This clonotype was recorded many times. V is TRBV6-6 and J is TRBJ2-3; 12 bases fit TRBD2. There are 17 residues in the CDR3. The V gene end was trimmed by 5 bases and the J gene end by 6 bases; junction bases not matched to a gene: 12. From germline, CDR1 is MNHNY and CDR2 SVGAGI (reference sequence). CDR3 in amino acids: CASSLPRLAGEMDTQYF. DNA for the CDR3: TGTGCCAGCAGTCTCCCAAGACTAGCGGGGGAAATGGATACGCAGTATTTT.

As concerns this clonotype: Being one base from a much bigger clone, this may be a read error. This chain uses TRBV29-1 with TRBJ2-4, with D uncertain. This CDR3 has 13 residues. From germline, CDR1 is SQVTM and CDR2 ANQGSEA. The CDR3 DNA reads TGCGGCGTTGCTTCCTTAGCCAAAAACATTCAGTACTTC. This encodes CGVASLAKNIQYF.

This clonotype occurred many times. The CDR3: CASSLPERGGVKTQYF. The CDR3 DNA sequence: TGCGCCAGCAGCCTTCCCGAACGTGGGGGCGTGAAGACCCAGTACTTC. This rearrangement joins TRBV23-1 to TRBJ2-5; TRBD1 might be the D (6 bases). TRBV23-1 is flagged as an ORF with uncertain function. The CDR3 consists of 16 residues. Trimming pared 6 bases from V and 6 bases from J, leaving 23 bases between.

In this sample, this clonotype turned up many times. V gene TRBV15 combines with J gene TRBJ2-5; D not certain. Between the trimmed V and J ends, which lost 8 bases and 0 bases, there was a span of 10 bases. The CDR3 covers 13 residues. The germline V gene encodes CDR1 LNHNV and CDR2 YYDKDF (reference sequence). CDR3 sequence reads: CATRPGYQETQYF. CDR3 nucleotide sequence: TGTGCCACCCGTCCCGGGTACCAAGAGACCCAGTACTTC.

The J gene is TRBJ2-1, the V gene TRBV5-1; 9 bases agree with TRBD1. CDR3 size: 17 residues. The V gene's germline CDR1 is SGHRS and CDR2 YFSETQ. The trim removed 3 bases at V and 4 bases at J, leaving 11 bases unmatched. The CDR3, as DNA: TGCGCCAGCAGCTCCCTCGAACAGGGGGCCCCGTACAATGAGCAGTTCTTC. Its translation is CASSSLEQGAPYNEQFF.

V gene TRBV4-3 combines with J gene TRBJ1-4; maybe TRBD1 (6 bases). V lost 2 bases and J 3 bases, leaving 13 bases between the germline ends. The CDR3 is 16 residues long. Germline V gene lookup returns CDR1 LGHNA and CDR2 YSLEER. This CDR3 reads CASSQMGAGPNEKLFF. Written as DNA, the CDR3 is TGCGCCAGCAGCCAAATGGGGGCTGGGCCTAATGAAAAACTGTTTTTT.

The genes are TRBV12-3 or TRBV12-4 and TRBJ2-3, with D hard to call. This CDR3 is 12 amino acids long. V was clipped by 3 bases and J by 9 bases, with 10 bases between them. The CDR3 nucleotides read TGTGCCAGCAGTTTGAAACCAGGAACGCAGTATTTT. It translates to CASSLKPGTQYF.

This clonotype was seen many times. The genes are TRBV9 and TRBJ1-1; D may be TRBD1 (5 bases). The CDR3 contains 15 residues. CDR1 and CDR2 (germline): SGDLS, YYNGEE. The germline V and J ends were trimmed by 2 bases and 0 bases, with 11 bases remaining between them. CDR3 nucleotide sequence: TGTGCCAGCAGCGTCGGGGGGGATCTGAACACTGAAGCTTTCTTT. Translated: CASSVGGDLNTEAFF.

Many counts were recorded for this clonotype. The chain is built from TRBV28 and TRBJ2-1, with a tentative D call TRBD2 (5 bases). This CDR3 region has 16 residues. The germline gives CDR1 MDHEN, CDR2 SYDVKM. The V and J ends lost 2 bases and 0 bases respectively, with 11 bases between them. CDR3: CASSLTGRYSYNEQFF. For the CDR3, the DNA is TGTGCCAGCAGTTTAACGGGGAGATACTCCTACAATGAGCAGTTCTTC.

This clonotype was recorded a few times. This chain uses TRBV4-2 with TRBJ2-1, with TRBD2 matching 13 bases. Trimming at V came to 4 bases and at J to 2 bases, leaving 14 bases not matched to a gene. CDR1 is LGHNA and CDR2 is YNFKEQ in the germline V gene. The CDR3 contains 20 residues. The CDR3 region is CASSLSWTSGGHTTYNEQFF. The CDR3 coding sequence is TGTGCCAGCAGCCTTTCTTGGACTAGCGGGGGCCATACTACCTACAATGAGCAGTTCTTC.

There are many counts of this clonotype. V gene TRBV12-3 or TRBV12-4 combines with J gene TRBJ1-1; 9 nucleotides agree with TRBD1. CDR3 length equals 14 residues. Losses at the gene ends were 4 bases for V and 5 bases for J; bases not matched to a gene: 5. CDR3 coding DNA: TGTGCCAGCAGTTCCGGGACAGGGATTACTGAAGCTTTCTTT. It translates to CASSSGTGITEAFF.

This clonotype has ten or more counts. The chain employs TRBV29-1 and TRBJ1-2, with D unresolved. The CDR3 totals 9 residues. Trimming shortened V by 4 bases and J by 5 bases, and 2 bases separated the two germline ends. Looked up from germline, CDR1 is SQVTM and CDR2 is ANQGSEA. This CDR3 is CSVGYGYTF. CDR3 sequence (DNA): TGCAGCGTTGGGTATGGCTACACCTTC.

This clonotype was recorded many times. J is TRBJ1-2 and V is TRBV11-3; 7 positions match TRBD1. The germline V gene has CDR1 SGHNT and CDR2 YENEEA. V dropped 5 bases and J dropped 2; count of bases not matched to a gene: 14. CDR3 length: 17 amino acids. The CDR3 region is CASSPREHRGLNYGYTF. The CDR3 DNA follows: TGTGCCAGCAGCCCCCGTGAACACAGGGGCCTCAACTATGGCTACACCTTC. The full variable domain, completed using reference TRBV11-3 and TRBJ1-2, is EAGVVQSPRYKIIEKKQPVAFWCNPISGHNTLYWYLQNLGQGPELLIRYENEEAVDDSQLPKDRFSAERLKGVDSTLKIQPAELGDSAVYLCASSPREHRGLNYGYTFGSGTRLTVV.

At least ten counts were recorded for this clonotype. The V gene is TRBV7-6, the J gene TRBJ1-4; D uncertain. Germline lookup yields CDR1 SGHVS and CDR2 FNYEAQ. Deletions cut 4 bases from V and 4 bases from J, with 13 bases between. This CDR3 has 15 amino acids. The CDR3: CASSSRGLLNEKLFF. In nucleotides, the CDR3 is TGTGCCAGCAGCTCCCGGGGTCTTCTTAATGAAAAACTGTTTTTT.

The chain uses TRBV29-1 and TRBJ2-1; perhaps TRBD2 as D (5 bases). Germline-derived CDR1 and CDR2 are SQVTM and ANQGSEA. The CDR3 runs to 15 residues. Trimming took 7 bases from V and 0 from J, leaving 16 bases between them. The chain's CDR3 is CSGSSGPSSYNEQFF. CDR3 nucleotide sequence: TGCAGCGGATCGAGCGGTCCGAGCTCCTACAATGAGCAGTTCTTC.

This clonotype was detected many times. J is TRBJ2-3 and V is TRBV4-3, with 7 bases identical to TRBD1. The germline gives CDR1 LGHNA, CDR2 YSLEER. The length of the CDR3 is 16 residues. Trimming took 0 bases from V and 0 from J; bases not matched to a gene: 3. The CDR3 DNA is TGCGCCAGCAGCCAAGAGGGACAGTACAGCACAGATACGCAGTATTTT. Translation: CASSQEGQYSTDTQYF.

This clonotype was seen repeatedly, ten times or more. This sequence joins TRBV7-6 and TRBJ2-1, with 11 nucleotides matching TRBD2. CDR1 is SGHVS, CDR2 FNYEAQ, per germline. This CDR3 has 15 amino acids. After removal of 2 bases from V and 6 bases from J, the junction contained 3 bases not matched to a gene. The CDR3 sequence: CASSLTSGGGNEQFF. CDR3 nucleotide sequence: TGTGCCAGCAGCTTAACTAGCGGGGGAGGCAATGAGCAGTTCTTC.

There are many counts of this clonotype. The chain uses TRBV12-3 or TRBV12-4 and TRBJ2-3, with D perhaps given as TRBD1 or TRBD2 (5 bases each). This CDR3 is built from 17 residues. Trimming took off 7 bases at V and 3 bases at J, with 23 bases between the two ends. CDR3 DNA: TGTGCCAGCATTTCGAACCCTTTAGGGGAGTGGACAGATACGCAGTATTTT. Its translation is CASISNPLGEWTDTQYF.

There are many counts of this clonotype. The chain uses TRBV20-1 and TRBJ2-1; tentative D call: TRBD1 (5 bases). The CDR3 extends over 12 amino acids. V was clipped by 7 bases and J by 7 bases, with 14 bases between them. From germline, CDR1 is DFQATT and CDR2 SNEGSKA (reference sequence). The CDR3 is CSGFGHFNEQFF. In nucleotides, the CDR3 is TGCAGTGGATTCGGACATTTTAATGAGCAGTTCTTC.

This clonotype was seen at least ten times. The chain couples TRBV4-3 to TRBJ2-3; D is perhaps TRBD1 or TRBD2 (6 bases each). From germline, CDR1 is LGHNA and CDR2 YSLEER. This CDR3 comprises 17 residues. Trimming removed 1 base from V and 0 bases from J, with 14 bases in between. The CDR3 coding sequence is TGCGCCAGCAGCCAAGTCTTTACGGGGGCTAGCACAGATACGCAGTATTTT. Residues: CASSQVFTGASTDTQYF.

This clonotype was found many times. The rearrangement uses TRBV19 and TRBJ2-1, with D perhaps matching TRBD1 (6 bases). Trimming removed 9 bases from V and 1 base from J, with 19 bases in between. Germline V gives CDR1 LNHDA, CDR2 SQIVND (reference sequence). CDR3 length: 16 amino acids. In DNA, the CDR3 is TGTGCCAGCCATAACTTACAGGGAAAGTCCTACAATGAGCAGTTCTTC. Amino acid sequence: CASHNLQGKSYNEQFF.

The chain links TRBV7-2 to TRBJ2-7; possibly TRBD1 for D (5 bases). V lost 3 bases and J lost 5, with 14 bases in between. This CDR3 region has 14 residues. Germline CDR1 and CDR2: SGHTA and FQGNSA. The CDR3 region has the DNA TGTGCCAGCAGCTTCGGCAGGGATCACCACGAGCAGTACTTC. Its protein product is CASSFGRDHHEQYF.

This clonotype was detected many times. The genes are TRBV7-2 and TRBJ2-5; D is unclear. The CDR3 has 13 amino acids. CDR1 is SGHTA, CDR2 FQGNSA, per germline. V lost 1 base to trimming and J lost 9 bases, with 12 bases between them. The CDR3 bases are TGTGCCAGCAGCTTAGAGCAACGCGCGGCCCAGTACTTC. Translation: CASSLEQRAAQYF. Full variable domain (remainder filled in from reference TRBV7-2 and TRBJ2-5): GAGVSQSPSNKVTEKGKDVELRCDPISGHTALYWYRQSLGQGLEFLIYFQGNSAPDKSGLPSDRFSAERTGGSVSTLTIQRTQQEDSAVYLCASSLEQRAAQYFGPGTRLLVL.